One and the same sample provided the 32 T cell receptor beta chains below, sequenced in a study of identical twins. TCRdb analysed the 5' RACE reads with MiXCR anew, one entry per CDR3 protein. The data show 270,000 or so distinct CDR3 sequences, with roughly 8% seen just once and 3% to 3.5% held by the top ten. These same records also appear under a second study, on yellow fever vaccine responses in identical twins.

The sequenced sample was CD8+ T cells sorted from blood. Receptors originate from a young woman in good health.

This clonotype was recorded at least ten times. DNA for the CDR3: TGTGCCAGCTCCACCGGGGTCTCGCCAGATACGCAGTATTTT. Translating it yields CASSTGVSPDTQYF. The rearrangement uses TRBV5-5 and TRBJ2-3, with a possible D match to TRBD2 (5 bases). The CDR3 sequence is 14 residues long. Germline V gives CDR1 SGHKS, CDR2 YYEKEE (reference sequence). With 7 bases removed from V and 4 bases from J, the gap between germline ends came to 16 bases.

In its sample, this clonotype was seen many times. The chain uses TRBV27 and TRBJ2-7, with 13 bases identical to TRBD2. The ends lost 8 bases at V and 6 bases at J; junction bases unmatched: 7. The CDR3 is 14 residues long. Germline V CDR1 and CDR2: MNHEY, SMNVEV (reference sequence). The CDR3 sequence: CASWRTSGRVEQYF. CDR3 bases: TGTGCCAGCTGGCGGACTAGCGGGAGAGTCGAGCAGTACTTC.

This clonotype was seen at least ten times. The rearrangement links TRBV12-3 or TRBV12-4 to TRBJ2-2; the match to TRBD2 covers 7 bases. Unmatched junction bases numbered 12, after V lost 11 bases and J lost 9 bases. This CDR3 spans 13 amino acids. Here the CDR3 reads CASYPSGKRELFF. The CDR3 bases are TGTGCCTCCTACCCCAGCGGGAAAAGGGAGCTGTTTTTT.

This clonotype has ten or more counts. This chain uses TRBV4-3 with TRBJ1-5; D might be TRBD1 (5 bases). The CDR3 is 15 residues long. The ends were cut back, 1 base at V and 7 bases at J, with 14 bases in the middle. Germline V lookup: CDR1 LGHNA, CDR2 YSLEER. The CDR3 spells CASSQARQSGQPQHF. DNA of the CDR3: TGCGCCAGCAGCCAAGCCCGACAGTCTGGACAGCCCCAGCATTTT.

The sample holds a few counts of this clonotype. The J gene is TRBJ2-2, the V gene TRBV23-1; 7 bases agree with TRBD1. TRBV23-1 is flagged as an ORF with uncertain function. The CDR3 has 18 residues. V trimming: 3 bases; J trimming: 3 bases; junction bases outside the gene matches: 13. The CDR3 DNA reads TGCGCCAGCAGTCATCTTCAGGGCCGACAGGGTGACACCGGGGAGCTGTTTTTT. It translates to CASSHLQGRQGDTGELFF.

There are a few counts of this clonotype. The gene calls are TRBV4-2 and TRBJ2-3; 10 bases map to TRBD2. The CDR3 length is 15 residues. J lost 6 bases, V lost 4 bases, and 7 bases had no gene match. The germline V gene has CDR1 LGHNA and CDR2 YNFKEQ. Here the CDR3 DNA reads TGTGCCAGCAGCCCCACGAGAGCGGGGGGGGATACGCAGTATTTT. Encoded protein: CASSPTRAGGDTQYF.

The sample holds a few counts of this clonotype. The rearrangement joins TRBV19 to TRBJ2-5; D is possibly TRBD2 (6 bases). Germline V CDR1 and CDR2: LNHDA, SQIVND (reference sequence). This CDR3 has 13 amino acids. Trimming stripped 5 bases from V and 6 bases from J, with 13 bases between. The CDR3 region has the DNA TGTGCCAGTAGTGCGGGACTCTTGAAGACCCAGTACTTC. It yields the protein CASSAGLLKTQYF.

In its sample, this clonotype was seen a few times. The chain combines TRBV6-2 or TRBV6-3 with TRBJ2-2; 9 bases are a match to TRBD1. V lost 0 bases to trimming and J lost 5 bases; unmatched junction nucleotides: 7. The CDR3 length is 17 residues. CDR1 and CDR2 from the germline V gene are MNHEY and SVGEGT. CDR3 coding DNA: TGTGCCAGCAGTTACTCCTGGGACAGGGCATTTACCGGGGAGCTGTTTTTT. This translates into CASSYSWDRAFTGELFF.

The sample holds a few counts of this clonotype. The chain combines TRBV29-1 with TRBJ1-1; D is unclear. Trimming took off 2 bases at V and 3 bases at J, with 13 bases between the two ends. The germline gives CDR1 SQVTM, CDR2 ANQGSEA. The CDR3 length is 14 residues. The CDR3 sequence is CSVERPLRDTEAFF. CDR3 DNA sequence: TGCAGCGTTGAACGGCCGCTACGGGACACTGAAGCTTTCTTT.

This clonotype was counted between two and nine times. V and J are TRBV7-8 and TRBJ2-3; 7 nucleotides agree with TRBD2. V shed 2 bases and J 2 bases; nucleotides not matched to a gene: 4. The CDR3 consists of 15 residues. The germline V gene encodes CDR1 SGHVS and CDR2 FQNEAQ. The CDR3 coding sequence is TGTGCCAGCAGCTTACGGCTAGCGGCCACAGATACGCAGTATTTT. It translates to CASSLRLAATDTQYF.

This clonotype was found many times. V and J are TRBV5-6 and TRBJ2-7, with 7 bases fitting TRBD1. Looked up from germline, CDR1 is SGHDT and CDR2 is YYEEEE. Unmatched junction bases numbered 6, after V lost 0 bases and J lost 0 bases. This CDR3 contains 16 residues. The CDR3 sequence: CASSLASGTVSYEQYF. In nucleotides, the CDR3 is TGTGCCAGCAGCTTGGCCTCCGGGACAGTCTCCTACGAGCAGTACTTC.

This chain uses TRBV18 with TRBJ2-1, with D tentatively TRBD1 or TRBD2 (5 bases each). The CDR3 is 14 amino acids. The germline CDR1 and CDR2 sequences are KGHSH and LQKENI. V was clipped by 4 bases and J by 2 bases, with 9 bases between them. The CDR3 reads CASSRDPTYNEQFF. In nucleotides, the CDR3 is TGTGCCAGCTCACGGGACCCAACCTACAATGAGCAGTTCTTC.

The V gene is TRBV10-1, the J gene TRBJ2-1; 8 nucleotides line up with TRBD2. The CDR3 extends over 16 amino acids. V lost 0 bases to trimming and J lost 5 bases; unmatched junction nucleotides: 6. The germline gives CDR1 WNHNN, CDR2 SYGVQD (reference sequence). CDR3 sequence (DNA): TGCGCCAGCAGTGAGTCGGGGGGACTAGGAAACAATGAGCAGTTCTTC. Translating it yields CASSESGGLGNNEQFF.

This clonotype occurred many times. J is TRBJ2-7 and V is TRBV28; possibly TRBD1 for D (6 bases). V was shortened by 1 base and J by 2 bases, with 9 bases between the two germline ends. Germline CDR1 MDHEN, CDR2 SYDVKM. CDR3 length equals 14 residues. CDR3 sequence (DNA): TGTGCCAGCAGTTTATATGGGACAACCTACGAGCAGTACTTC. Its translation is CASSLYGTTYEQYF. The full variable domain, in which reference TRBV28 and TRBJ2-7 provide the parts outside the CDR3, is DVKVTQSSRYLVKRTGEKVFLECVQDMDHENMFWYRQDPGLGLRLIYFSYDVKMKEKGDIPEGYSVSREKKERFSLILESASTNQTSMYLCASSLYGTTYEQYFGPGTRLTVT.

This clonotype was observed at least ten times. The J gene is TRBJ2-3, the V gene TRBV24-1; possible D gene TRBD1, 6 bases. Germline CDR1 KGHDR, CDR2 SFDVKD. The CDR3 sequence is 15 residues long. Trimming took off 4 bases at V and 2 bases at J, with 12 bases between the two ends. In nucleotides, the CDR3 is TGTGCCACCAGTGACGGACAGACCCACACAGATACGCAGTATTTT. Protein: CATSDGQTHTDTQYF.

This clonotype was observed many times. The V call is TRBV4-3, the J call TRBJ1-1, with D possibly matching TRBD1 (6 bases). Trimming took off 0 bases at V and 5 bases at J, with 10 bases between the two ends. The CDR3 is 14 residues long. The germline V gene has CDR1 LGHNA and CDR2 YSLEER. The CDR3 nucleotides read TGCGCCAGCAGCCAAGACAGGGGTTATACTGAAGCTTTCTTT. Translating gives CASSQDRGYTEAFF.

As concerns this clonotype: A much larger clone is a single base away; this may be a read error. The CDR3 DNA is TGTGCCGGCTCACCACCAGGTAGCGGGATATCCTACGAGCAGTACTTC. This codes for CAGSPPGSGISYEQYF. The chain links TRBV18 to TRBJ2-7; 8 bases fit TRBD2. Per germline, CDR1 KGHSH and CDR2 LQKENI. CDR3 length equals 16 residues.

This sequence joins TRBV7-2 and TRBJ1-1; D is unclear. V lost 1 base and J 1 base, leaving 7 bases between the germline ends. There are 14 residues in the CDR3. Germline V gene lookup returns CDR1 SGHTA and CDR2 FQGNSA. CDR3 loop: CASSLVAENTEAFF. For the CDR3, the DNA is TGTGCCAGCAGCTTAGTGGCCGAGAACACTGAAGCTTTCTTT.

The gene calls are TRBV29-1 and TRBJ2-2; unclear D gene. V was pared by 6 bases and J by 6 bases, with 11 bases between. The CDR3 is 12 residues long. Germline CDR1 and CDR2: SQVTM and ANQGSEA. In DNA, the CDR3 is TGCAGCGTCACCCAAGGCGCCGGGGAGCTGTTTTTT. Translated: CSVTQGAGELFF.

The chain combines TRBV4-2 with TRBJ2-2; weak D call: TRBD2 (7 bases). Per germline, CDR1 LGHNA and CDR2 YNFKEQ. This CDR3 has 16 residues. V was pared by 0 bases and J by 6 bases, with 14 bases between. CDR3 sequence: CASSQEQGGSPGELFF. The CDR3 DNA follows: TGTGCCAGCAGCCAAGAACAGGGAGGGAGTCCCGGGGAGCTGTTTTTT.

At least ten counts were recorded for this clonotype. V is TRBV4-1 and J is TRBJ2-5; D possibly uses TRBD1 or TRBD2 (6 bases each). There are 16 residues in the CDR3. Trimming shortened V by 1 base and J by 0 bases, and 12 bases separated the two germline ends. Per germline, CDR1 MGHRA and CDR2 YSYEKL. CDR3 sequence (DNA): TGCGCCAGCAGCCAAGCCCCCGGGGGCCACCAAGAGACCCAGTACTTC. It translates to CASSQAPGGHQETQYF.

There are many counts of this clonotype. This chain links TRBV6-5 with TRBJ2-1; D ambiguous. Germline lookup yields CDR1 MNHEY and CDR2 SVGAGI. There are 15 residues in the CDR3. V was clipped by 2 bases and J by 6 bases, with 14 bases between them. Written as DNA, the CDR3 is TGTGCCAGCAGTTACGCGCTAGATTCGGGCAATGAGCAGTTCTTC. Translated: CASSYALDSGNEQFF.

This clonotype was detected only a few times. V gene TRBV4-1 combines with J gene TRBJ2-7, with TRBD1 identical over 9 bases. Trimming at V came to 1 base and at J to 6 bases, leaving 7 bases not matched to a gene. This CDR3 has 15 amino acids. The V gene's germline CDR1 is MGHRA and CDR2 YSYEKL. The CDR3 spells CASSQVRDRGVEQYF. The CDR3 DNA sequence: TGCGCCAGCAGCCAAGTAAGAGACAGGGGGGTCGAGCAGTACTTC.

This clonotype was counted at least ten times. The chain recombines TRBV12-3 or TRBV12-4 with TRBJ1-6; TRBD1 agrees at 9 bases. The CDR3 runs 14 residues. With 6 bases clipped from V and 8 bases from J, the junction kept 5 bases outside the gene matches. The CDR3 DNA is TGTGCCAGCAGCTCGAGACAGGGGGATTCACCCCTCCACTTT. Translating it yields CASSSRQGDSPLHF.

This clonotype was counted ten times or more. J is TRBJ2-7 and V is TRBV3-1; tentative D call: TRBD1 (6 bases). Deletions cut 3 bases from V and 3 bases from J, with 9 bases between. The germline V gene encodes CDR1 LGHDT and CDR2 YNNKEL (reference sequence). The CDR3 has 13 residues. CDR3 sequence: CASSHSRGYEQYF. CDR3 nucleotides: TGTGCCAGCAGCCATTCCAGGGGCTACGAGCAGTACTTC.

This clonotype has only a few counts. The chain has TRBV10-1 and TRBJ2-5; no clear D. CDR1 and CDR2 from the germline V gene are WNHNN and SYGVQD (reference sequence). Trimming shortened V by 0 bases and J by 5 bases, and 7 bases separated the two germline ends. The CDR3 runs 13 residues. The DNA for the CDR3 is TGCGCCAGCAGTGAGTCCGGGTTCGAGACCCAGTACTTC. It specifies CASSESGFETQYF.

V and J are TRBV6-2 or TRBV6-3 and TRBJ2-7; weak D call: TRBD2 (6 bases). Trimming left V 0 bases short and J 0 bases short, with 9 bases between. From germline, CDR1 is MNHEY and CDR2 SVGEGT. The CDR3 is made up of 15 amino acids. This CDR3 is CASSYSGGNSYEQYF. The DNA of the CDR3 is TGTGCCAGCAGTTACTCCGGCGGGAACTCCTACGAGCAGTACTTC.

This chain uses TRBV18 with TRBJ2-5; 7 bases map to TRBD1. There are 13 residues in the CDR3. Germline V gives CDR1 KGHSH, CDR2 LQKENI. After removal of 0 bases from V and 14 bases from J, the junction contained 9 bases not matched to a gene. CDR3 residues: CASSPPVGTEAYF. In DNA, the CDR3 is TGTGCCAGCTCACCACCGGTCGGGACAGAGGCCTACTTC.

This clonotype was recorded at least ten times. The V call is TRBV6-2 or TRBV6-3, the J call TRBJ2-2; the D gene is possibly TRBD1 (6 bases). Germline V gene data show CDR1 as MNHEY and CDR2 as SVGEGT. The CDR3 spans 14 residues. V was shortened by 8 bases and J by 5 bases, with 15 bases between the two germline ends. DNA of the CDR3: TGTGCCAGCTTCGCTGGGGGCGCGACCGGGGAGCTGTTTTTT. It specifies CASFAGGATGELFF.

This clonotype was observed at least ten times. The rearrangement uses TRBV4-3 and TRBJ2-1; D call uncertain. With 4 bases removed from V and 3 bases from J, the gap between germline ends came to 13 bases. CDR3 length equals 15 residues. The germline gives CDR1 LGHNA, CDR2 YSLEER. The DNA of the CDR3 is TGCGCCAGCAGCCCTGATACGCGGAACTACAATGAGCAGTTCTTC. Protein: CASSPDTRNYNEQFF.

This clonotype was seen a few times. The V gene is TRBV21-1, the J gene TRBJ2-3; the DNA was not used to check the table's D call, TRBD2. TRBV21-1 is deemed a pseudogene. This CDR3 comprises 18 residues. The CDR3 spells CASSNPGLAGTPTDTQYF. The DNA for the CDR3 is TGTGCCAGCAGCAACCCAGGACTAGCGGGAACCCCCACAGATACGCAGTATTTT.

This clonotype was seen at least ten times. CDR3 sequence (DNA): TGTGCCAGCAGCTTATCTGGGCGGGACAGACAAGAGACCCAGTACTTC. This gives the protein CASSLSGRDRQETQYF. The chain uses TRBV7-8 and TRBJ2-5; a possible D gene is TRBD1 (7 bases). CDR3 length equals 16 residues. V lost 2 bases to trimming and J lost 2 bases, with 15 bases between them. The germline CDR1 and CDR2 sequences are SGHVS and FQNEAQ. Full variable domain (missing parts from reference TRBV7-8 and TRBJ2-5): GAGVSQSPRYKVAKRGQDVALRCDPISGHVSLFWYQQALGQGPEFLTYFQNEAQLDKSGLPSDRFFAERPEGSVSTLKIQRTQQEDSAVYLCASSLSGRDRQETQYFGPGTRLLVL.